These 19 T cell receptor beta chains share one sample of origin, sequenced in a study of technical replicates of blood from a handful of donors. Assay: immunoSEQ multiplex PCR; the TCRdb copy retains only in-frame clones and omits some. The sample lists roughly 79,000 clones, approximately 75% occurring once. Sequencing was performed on PBMCs. All receptors derive from a human donor in good health. Some clones in this sample may be carry-over from other donors' samples.

This clone was recorded only once. V is TRBV6-1 and J is TRBJ1-3; D not certain. Trimming shortened V by 2 bases and J by 4 bases, and 3 bases separated the two germline ends. The CDR3 has 12 amino acids. CDR1 is MNHNS and CDR2 is SASEGT in the germline V gene. The CDR3 loop reads CASSELGNTIYF. The CDR3 nucleotides are TGTGCCAGCAGTGAACTCGGAAACACCATATATTTT.

This clone was seen once. The chain combines TRBV7-9 with TRBJ1-3; no clear D. The germline V gene encodes CDR1 SEHNR and CDR2 FQNEAQ (reference sequence). The CDR3 runs to 12 residues. V lost 2 bases, J lost 3 bases, and 2 bases lay in between. CDR3 nucleotide sequence: TGTGCCAGCAGCTTATATGGAAACACCATATATTTT. Encoded protein: CASSLYGNTIYF.

The chain employs TRBV6-6 and TRBJ2-7; the D is unclear. Trimming removed 2 bases at V and 1 base at J, with 12 bases between. The germline CDR1 and CDR2 sequences are MNHNY and SVGAGI (reference sequence). This CDR3 is built from 15 residues. The CDR3 DNA reads as TGTGCCAGCAGTTACATCCGAAGAGGTTCCTACGAGCAGTACTTC. Translating it yields CASSYIRRGSYEQYF.

The chain is built from TRBV4-1 and TRBJ2-2; 8 bases match TRBD1. CDR1 is MGHRA, CDR2 YSYEKL, per germline. J was trimmed by 6 bases and V by 5 bases; bases with no gene match: 2. This CDR3 region has 13 residues. CDR3 coding DNA: TGCGCCAGCAGCGAGACAGGGGCCGGGGAGCTGTTTTTT. As protein: CASSETGAGELFF.

This chain connects TRBV7-2 to TRBJ1-1, with 7 bases matching TRBD1. This CDR3 is 14 amino acids long. The junction had 4 bases not matched to a gene; V was cut back by 5 bases and J by 1 base. The germline V gene encodes CDR1 SGHTA and CDR2 FQGNSA. The CDR3 loop is CASSEGTANTEAFF. CDR3 nucleotide sequence: TGTGCCAGCAGCGAAGGGACAGCGAACACTGAAGCTTTCTTT.

This clone was recorded once. The chain is built from TRBV7-9 and TRBJ1-1; D may be TRBD1 (5 bases). The CDR3 is 15 amino acids. The germline CDR1 and CDR2 sequences are SEHNR and FQNEAQ (reference sequence). V lost 6 bases and J 5 bases, leaving 19 bases between the germline ends. The CDR3 sequence: CASRPTGDPGTEAFF. DNA of the CDR3: TGTGCCAGCAGACCAACAGGCGATCCTGGAACTGAAGCTTTCTTT.

This chain connects TRBV6-1 to TRBJ1-2; a possible D gene is TRBD1 (5 bases). The CDR3 length is 13 residues. Germline lookup yields CDR1 MNHNS and CDR2 SASEGT. V was pared by 3 bases and J by 3 bases, with 8 bases between. The CDR3 DNA sequence: TGTGCCAGCAGTGATCGCAGGGACTATGGCTACACCTTC. The encoded protein is CASSDRRDYGYTF.

The rearrangement uses TRBV28 and TRBJ2-5, with D maybe TRBD2 (7 bases). CDR3 length: 14 residues. Germline lookup yields CDR1 MDHEN and CDR2 SYDVKM. Deletions cut 8 bases from V and 2 bases from J, with 15 bases between. In DNA form, the CDR3 reads TGTGCCAGCGGGAGGGGGGGGGCTCAAGAGACCCAGTACTTC. Translating gives CASGRGGAQETQYF.

The chain has TRBV5-5 and TRBJ2-7, with TRBD1 matching over 7 bases. The V and J ends lost 4 bases and 5 bases, in that order; junction bases with no gene match: 12. This CDR3 has 15 residues. The germline CDR1 and CDR2 sequences are SGHKS and YYEKEE (reference sequence). CDR3 residues: CASSLRPTGNHEQYF. The CDR3 DNA reads as TGTGCCAGCAGCCTTCGGCCGACAGGGAACCACGAGCAGTACTTC.

The J gene is TRBJ2-1, the V gene TRBV5-6, with a tentative D call TRBD2 (6 bases). Germline CDR1 reads SGHDT; CDR2 reads YYEEEE. CDR3 size: 15 residues. Trimming cost V 0 bases and J 8 bases, with 15 bases left between them. The CDR3 here is CASSLAAGRRHEQFF. CDR3 in DNA: TGTGCCAGCAGCTTGGCGGCGGGGAGGAGGCATGAGCAGTTCTTC. The entire variable domain, with the rest obtained from reference TRBV5-6 and TRBJ2-1, is as follows: DAGVTQSPTHLIKTRGQQVTLRCSPKSGHDTVSWYQQALGQGPQFIFQYYEEEERQRGNFPDRFSGHQFPNYSSELNVNALLLGDSALYLCASSLAAGRRHEQFFGPGTRLTVL.

This chain joins TRBV19 and TRBJ1-2; tentatively, D is TRBD1 (5 bases). This CDR3 region has 13 residues. The germline V and J ends were trimmed by 5 bases and 0 bases, with 7 bases remaining between them. Germline V gene lookup returns CDR1 LNHDA and CDR2 SQIVND (reference sequence). The CDR3 nucleotides read TGTGCCAGTAGTGGAGGGGCTAACTATGGCTACACCTTC. Translating it yields CASSGGANYGYTF.

The genes are TRBV6-6 and TRBJ1-2, with TRBD1 identical over 8 bases. CDR3 length: 14 amino acids. V shed 6 bases, J shed 4 bases, and the junction held 7 bases outside the gene matches. Germline-derived CDR1 and CDR2 are MNHNY and SVGAGI (reference sequence). The CDR3 reads CASSLDRAAYGYTF. Here the CDR3 DNA reads TGTGCCAGCAGCCTGGACAGGGCGGCCTATGGCTACACCTTC.

The J gene is TRBJ1-5, the V gene TRBV19, with unresolved D. The CDR3 covers 12 residues. V lost 6 bases and J lost 8, with 11 bases in between. Germline V gives CDR1 LNHDA, CDR2 SQIVND (reference sequence). CDR3: CASRTRTEPQHF. The CDR3 nucleotides are TGTGCCAGTAGGACCCGCACAGAGCCCCAGCATTTT.

The V and J genes are TRBV5-1 and TRBJ2-7, with D maybe TRBD1 (6 bases). This CDR3 region has 15 residues. Germline-derived CDR1 and CDR2 are SGHRS and YFSETQ. Trimming took off 4 bases at V and 4 bases at J, with 18 bases between the two ends. Here the CDR3 reads CASSRTLQGAYEQYF. CDR3 nucleotides: TGCGCCAGCAGCCGAACCCTACAGGGAGCTTACGAGCAGTACTTC.

The chain links TRBV19 to TRBJ2-7, with 7 positions matching TRBD1. The germline V gene has CDR1 LNHDA and CDR2 SQIVND (reference sequence). The CDR3 covers 16 residues. V lost 3 bases, J lost 6 bases, and 14 bases stayed unmatched. CDR3 residues: CASSMVVWDSYVEQYF. CDR3 DNA: TGTGCCAGTAGTATGGTGGTCTGGGACAGTTACGTCGAGCAGTACTTC.

The chain uses TRBV11-2 and TRBJ2-1, with 8 nucleotides matching TRBD2. CDR3 length: 17 residues. J was trimmed by 8 bases and V by 1 base; bases with no gene match: 13. Germline CDR1 and CDR2: SGHAT and FQNNGV. In DNA form, the CDR3 reads TGTGCCAGCAGCTTAGCGGGGTTGTCGGGAGGGTTAGATGAGCAGTTCTTC. Its translation is CASSLAGLSGGLDEQFF.

This rearrangement joins TRBV5-1 to TRBJ2-7; D might be TRBD2 (5 bases). The V gene's germline CDR1 is SGHRS and CDR2 YFSETQ. The CDR3 length is 15 residues. V gave up 0 bases and J gave up 6 bases, with 16 bases separating them. For the CDR3, the DNA is TGCGCCAGCAGCTTGGAACTAGGCTCCTCTGGCGAGCAGTACTTC. It yields the protein CASSLELGSSGEQYF.

This clone has a count of ten or more. The gene calls are TRBV29-1 and TRBJ1-1; possibly TRBD1 for D (5 bases). The V gene's germline CDR1 is SQVTM and CDR2 ANQGSEA. There are 13 residues in the CDR3. V lost 4 bases and J lost 2, with 11 bases in between. This chain's CDR3 is CSVVRGGNTEAFF. Written as DNA, the CDR3 is TGCAGCGTTGTTAGGGGTGGAAACACTGAAGCTTTCTTT.

This chain joins TRBV2 and TRBJ1-4, with D uncertain. The CDR3 runs to 14 residues. In germline, CDR1 is SNHLY, CDR2 FYNNEI. Trimming stripped 4 bases from V and 7 bases from J, with 13 bases between. In DNA form, the CDR3 reads TGTGCCAGCAGTGTCAACCGAGCAGGTGAAAAACTGTTTTTT. This encodes CASSVNRAGEKLFF.